This T cell receptor (beta chain) was observed in a study of Tregs in tolerant kidney transplant recipients. Sequenced by immunoSEQ multiplex PCR; TCRdb stores in-frame clones only, minus some. The sample contains 100,000 to 150,000 clones, 85% to 95% of which appear only once. In germline, CDR1 is SQVTM, CDR2 ANQGSEA. This CDR3 has 14 residues. Losses at the gene ends were 0 bases for V and 5 bases for J; bases not matched to a gene: 2. Study findings and constraints: Biological reproducibility was not directly addressed in this study. The small number of patients limits these findings pending further validation.

As regards this clone: What it binds is not known.

Unstimulated Tregs (CD4+CD25+CD127-) and CD4+CD25- non-Tregs were sorted from PBMCs. The chain carries TRBV29-1 and TRBJ2-3; TRBD1 aligns across 10 bases. This TCR was sampled from a human donor in good health. The sample consisted of CD4+ T cells from blood. The CDR3 sequence is CSVEEGTGVDTQYF. The CDR3 coding sequence is TGCAGCGTTGAAGAGGGGACAGGGGTAGATACGCAGTATTTT.